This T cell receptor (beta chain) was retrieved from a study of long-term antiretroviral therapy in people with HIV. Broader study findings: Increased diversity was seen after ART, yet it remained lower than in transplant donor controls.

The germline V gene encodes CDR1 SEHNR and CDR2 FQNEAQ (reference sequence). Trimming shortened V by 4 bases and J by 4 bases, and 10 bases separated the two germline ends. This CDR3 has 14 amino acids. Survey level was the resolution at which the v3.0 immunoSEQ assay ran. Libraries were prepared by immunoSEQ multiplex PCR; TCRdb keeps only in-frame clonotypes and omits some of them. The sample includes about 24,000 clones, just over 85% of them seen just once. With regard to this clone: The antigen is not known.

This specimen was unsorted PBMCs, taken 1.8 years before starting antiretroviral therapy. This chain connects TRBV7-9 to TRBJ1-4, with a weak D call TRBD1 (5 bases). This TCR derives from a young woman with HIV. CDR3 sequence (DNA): TGTGCCAGCAGCTATTCAGGGAATAATGAAAAACTGTTTTTT. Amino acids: CASSYSGNNEKLFF.